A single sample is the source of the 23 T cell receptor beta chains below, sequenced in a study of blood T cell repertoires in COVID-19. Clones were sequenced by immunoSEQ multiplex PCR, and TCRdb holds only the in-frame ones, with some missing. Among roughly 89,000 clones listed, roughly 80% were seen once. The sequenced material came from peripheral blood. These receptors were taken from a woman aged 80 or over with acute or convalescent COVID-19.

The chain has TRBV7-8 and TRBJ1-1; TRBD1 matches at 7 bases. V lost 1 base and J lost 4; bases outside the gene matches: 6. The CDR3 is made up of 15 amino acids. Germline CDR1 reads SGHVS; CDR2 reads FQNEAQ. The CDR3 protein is CASSLGDSGITEAFF. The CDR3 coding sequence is TGTGCCAGCAGCTTAGGGGACAGTGGAATCACTGAAGCTTTCTTT.

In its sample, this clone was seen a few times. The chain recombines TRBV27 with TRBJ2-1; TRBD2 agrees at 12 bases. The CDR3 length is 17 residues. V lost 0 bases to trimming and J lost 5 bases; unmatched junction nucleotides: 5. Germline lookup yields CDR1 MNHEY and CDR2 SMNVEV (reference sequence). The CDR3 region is CASSLSPGLAGHNEQFF. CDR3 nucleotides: TGTGCCAGCAGTTTATCCCCGGGACTAGCGGGTCACAATGAGCAGTTCTTC.

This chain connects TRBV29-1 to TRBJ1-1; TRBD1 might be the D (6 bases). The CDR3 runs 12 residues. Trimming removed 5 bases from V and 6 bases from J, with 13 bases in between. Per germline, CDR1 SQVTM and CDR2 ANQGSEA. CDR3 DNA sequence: TGCAGCGTTTTCTTTAGGACAGCTGAAGCTTTCTTT. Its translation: CSVFFRTAEAFF.

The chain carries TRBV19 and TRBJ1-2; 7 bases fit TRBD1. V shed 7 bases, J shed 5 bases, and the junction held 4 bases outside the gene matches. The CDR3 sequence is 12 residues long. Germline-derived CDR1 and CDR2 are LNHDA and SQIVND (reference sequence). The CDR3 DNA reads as TGTGCCAGTATTCAGACAGGGTATGGCTACACCTTC. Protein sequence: CASIQTGYGYTF.

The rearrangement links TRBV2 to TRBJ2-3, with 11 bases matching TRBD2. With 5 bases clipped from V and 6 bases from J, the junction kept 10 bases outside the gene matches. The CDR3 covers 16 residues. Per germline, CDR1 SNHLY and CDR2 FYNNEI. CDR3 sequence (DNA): TGTGCCAGCAGTTCCACTGGTAGCGGGGGGGGTGATACGCAGTATTTT. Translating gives CASSSTGSGGGDTQYF.

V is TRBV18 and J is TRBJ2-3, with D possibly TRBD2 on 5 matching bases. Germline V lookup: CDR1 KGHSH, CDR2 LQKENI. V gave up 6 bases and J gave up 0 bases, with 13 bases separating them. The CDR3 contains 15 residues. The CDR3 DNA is TGTGCCAGCTCGCAGACGGACTCTAGCACAGATACGCAGTATTTT. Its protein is CASSQTDSSTDTQYF.

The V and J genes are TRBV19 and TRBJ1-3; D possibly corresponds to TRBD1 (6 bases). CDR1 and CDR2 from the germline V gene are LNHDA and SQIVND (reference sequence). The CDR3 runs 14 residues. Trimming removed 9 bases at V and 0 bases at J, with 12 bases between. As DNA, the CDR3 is TGTGCCAGCAGGGGCGAAAGCTCTGGAAACACCATATATTTT. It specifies CASRGESSGNTIYF.

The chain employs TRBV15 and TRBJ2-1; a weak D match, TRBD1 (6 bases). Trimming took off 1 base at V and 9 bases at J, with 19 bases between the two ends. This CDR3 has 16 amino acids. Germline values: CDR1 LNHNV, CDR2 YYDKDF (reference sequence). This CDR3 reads CATSRAGPGARGEQFF. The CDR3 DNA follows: TGTGCCACCAGCAGAGCGGGGCCAGGGGCAAGGGGTGAGCAGTTCTTC. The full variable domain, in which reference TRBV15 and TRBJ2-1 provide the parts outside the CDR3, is DAMVIQNPRYQVTQFGKPVTLSCSQTLNHNVMYWYQQKSSQAPKLLFHYYDKDFNNEADTPDNFQSRRPNTSFCFLDIRSPGLGDTAMYLCATSRAGPGARGEQFFGPGTRLTVL.

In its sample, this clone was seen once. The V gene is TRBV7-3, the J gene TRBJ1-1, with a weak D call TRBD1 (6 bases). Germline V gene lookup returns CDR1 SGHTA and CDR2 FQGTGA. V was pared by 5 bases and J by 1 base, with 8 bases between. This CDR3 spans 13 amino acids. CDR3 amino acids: CASSVTGNTEAFF. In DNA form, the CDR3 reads TGTGCCAGCAGCGTGACAGGGAACACTGAAGCTTTCTTT.

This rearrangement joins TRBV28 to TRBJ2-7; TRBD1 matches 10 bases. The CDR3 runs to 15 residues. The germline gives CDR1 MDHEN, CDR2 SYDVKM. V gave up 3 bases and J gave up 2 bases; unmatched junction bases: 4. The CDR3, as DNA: TGTGCCAGCAGTTTCTCGGGACAGGGGCCCTACGAGCAGTACTTC. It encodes CASSFSGQGPYEQYF. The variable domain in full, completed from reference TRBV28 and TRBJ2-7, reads DVKVTQSSRYLVKRTGEKVFLECVQDMDHENMFWYRQDPGLGLRLIYFSYDVKMKEKGDIPEGYSVSREKKERFSLILESASTNQTSMYLCASSFSGQGPYEQYFGPGTRLTVT.

The CDR3: CASSEALQGGGAFF. For the CDR3, the DNA is TGTGCCAGCAGTGAAGCGCTTCAGGGCGGGGGAGCTTTCTTT. The chain recombines TRBV2 with TRBJ1-1; D might be TRBD1 (5 bases). V was pared by 0 bases and J by 10 bases, with 15 bases between. Per the germline V gene, CDR1 is SNHLY and CDR2 is FYNNEI. This CDR3 comprises 14 residues.

For the CDR3, the DNA is TGTGCCAGCAGTGAATACGGACTGAATGAGCAGTTCTTC. As protein: CASSEYGLNEQFF. This sequence joins TRBV25-1 and TRBJ2-1; possible D gene TRBD2, 5 bases. The V end was cut by 0 bases, the J end by 7 bases, with 7 bases between. Germline CDR1 MGHDK, CDR2 SYGVNS. The CDR3 contains 13 residues.

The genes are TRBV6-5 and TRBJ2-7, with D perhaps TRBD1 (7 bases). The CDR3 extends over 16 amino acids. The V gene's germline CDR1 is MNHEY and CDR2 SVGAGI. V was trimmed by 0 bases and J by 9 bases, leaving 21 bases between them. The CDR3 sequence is CASSYSLRQGTEGQYF. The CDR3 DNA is TGTGCCAGCAGTTACTCCCTTCGACAGGGCACGGAGGGGCAGTACTTC.

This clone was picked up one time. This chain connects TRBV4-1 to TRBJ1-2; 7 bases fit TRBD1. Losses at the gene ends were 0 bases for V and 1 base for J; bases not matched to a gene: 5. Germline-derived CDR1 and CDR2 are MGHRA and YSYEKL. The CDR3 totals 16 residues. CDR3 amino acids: CASSQDRDSLNYGYTF. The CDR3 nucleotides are TGCGCCAGCAGCCAAGATCGGGACAGTCTTAACTATGGCTACACCTTC.

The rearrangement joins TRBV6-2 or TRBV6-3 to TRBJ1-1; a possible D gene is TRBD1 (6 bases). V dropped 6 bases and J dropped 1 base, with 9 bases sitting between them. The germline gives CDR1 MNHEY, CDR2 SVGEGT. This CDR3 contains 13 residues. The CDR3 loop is CASSQTGNTEAFF. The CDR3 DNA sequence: TGTGCCAGCAGCCAGACAGGGAACACTGAAGCTTTCTTT.

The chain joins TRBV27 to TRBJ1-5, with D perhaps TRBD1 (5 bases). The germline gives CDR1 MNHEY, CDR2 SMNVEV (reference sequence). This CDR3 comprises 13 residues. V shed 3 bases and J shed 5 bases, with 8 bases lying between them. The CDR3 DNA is TGTGCCAGCAGTTTTCGGGGGGATCAGCCCCAGCATTTT. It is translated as CASSFRGDQPQHF.

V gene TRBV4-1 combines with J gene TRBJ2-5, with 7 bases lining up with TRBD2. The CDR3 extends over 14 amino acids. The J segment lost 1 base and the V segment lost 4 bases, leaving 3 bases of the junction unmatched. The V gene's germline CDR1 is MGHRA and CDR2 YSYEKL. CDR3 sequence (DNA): TGCGCCAGCAGCCGGACTAGGGGCCAAGAGACCCAGTACTTC. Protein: CASSRTRGQETQYF.

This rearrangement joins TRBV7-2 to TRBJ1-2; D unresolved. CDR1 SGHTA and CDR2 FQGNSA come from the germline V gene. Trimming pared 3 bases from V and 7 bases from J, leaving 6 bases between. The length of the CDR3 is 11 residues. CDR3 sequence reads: CASSFSSGYTF. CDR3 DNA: TGTGCCAGCAGCTTTAGTTCTGGCTACACCTTC.

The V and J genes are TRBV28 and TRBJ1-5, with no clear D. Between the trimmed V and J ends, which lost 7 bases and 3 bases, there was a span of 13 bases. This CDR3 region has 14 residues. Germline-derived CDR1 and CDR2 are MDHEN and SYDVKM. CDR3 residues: CASTNDILNQPQHF. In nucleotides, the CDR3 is TGTGCCAGCACAAATGACATCCTCAATCAGCCCCAGCATTTT. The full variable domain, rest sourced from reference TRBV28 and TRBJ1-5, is DVKVTQSSRYLVKRTGEKVFLECVQDMDHENMFWYRQDPGLGLRLIYFSYDVKMKEKGDIPEGYSVSREKKERFSLILESASTNQTSMYLCASTNDILNQPQHFGDGTRLSIL.

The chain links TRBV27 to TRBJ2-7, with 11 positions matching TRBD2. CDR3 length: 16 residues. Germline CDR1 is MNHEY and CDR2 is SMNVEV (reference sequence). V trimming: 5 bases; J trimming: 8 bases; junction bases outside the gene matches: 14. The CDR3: CASSPPLAGGISKQYF. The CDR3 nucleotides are TGTGCCAGCAGTCCCCCTCTAGCGGGGGGTATCTCAAAGCAGTACTTC.

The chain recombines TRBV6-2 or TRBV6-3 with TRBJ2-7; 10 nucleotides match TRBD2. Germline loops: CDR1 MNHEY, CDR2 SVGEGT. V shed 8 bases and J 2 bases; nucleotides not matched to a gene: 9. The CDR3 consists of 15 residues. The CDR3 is CASCPHSGGTYEQYF. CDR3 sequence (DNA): TGTGCCAGCTGCCCCCATAGCGGGGGGACCTACGAGCAGTACTTC.

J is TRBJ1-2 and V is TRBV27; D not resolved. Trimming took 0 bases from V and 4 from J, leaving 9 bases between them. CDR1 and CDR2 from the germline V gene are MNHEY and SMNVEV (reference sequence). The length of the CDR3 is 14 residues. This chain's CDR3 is CASSLSTHLYGYTF. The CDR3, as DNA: TGTGCCAGCAGTTTATCCACACACCTCTATGGCTACACCTTC.

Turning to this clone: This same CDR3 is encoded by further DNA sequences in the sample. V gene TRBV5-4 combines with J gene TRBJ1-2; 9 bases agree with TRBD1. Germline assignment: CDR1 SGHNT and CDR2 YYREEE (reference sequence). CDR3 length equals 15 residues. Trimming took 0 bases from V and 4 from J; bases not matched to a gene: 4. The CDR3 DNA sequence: TGTGCCAGCAGCTTGGGGACAGGGGAAAGCTATGGCTACACCTTC. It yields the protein CASSLGTGESYGYTF. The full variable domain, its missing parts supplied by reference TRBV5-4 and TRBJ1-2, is ETGVTQSPTHLIKTRGQQVTLRCSSQSGHNTVSWYQQALGQGPQFIFQYYREEENGRGNFPPRFSGLQFPNYSSELNVNALELDDSALYLCASSLGTGESYGYTFGSGTRLTVV.